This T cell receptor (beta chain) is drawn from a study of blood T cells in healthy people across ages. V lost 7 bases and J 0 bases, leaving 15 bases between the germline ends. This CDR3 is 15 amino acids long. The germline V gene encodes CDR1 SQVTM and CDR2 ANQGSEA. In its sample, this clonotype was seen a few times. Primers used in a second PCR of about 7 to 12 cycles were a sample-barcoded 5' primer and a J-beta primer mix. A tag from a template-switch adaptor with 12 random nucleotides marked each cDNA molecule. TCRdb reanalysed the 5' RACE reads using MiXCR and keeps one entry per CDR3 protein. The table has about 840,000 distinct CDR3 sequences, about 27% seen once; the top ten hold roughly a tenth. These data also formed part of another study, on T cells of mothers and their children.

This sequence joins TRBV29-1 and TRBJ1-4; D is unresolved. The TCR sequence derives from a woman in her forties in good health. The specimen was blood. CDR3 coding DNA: TGCAGCGCCAACGTCGGGCTAACAACTAATGAAAAACTGTTTTTT. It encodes CSANVGLTTNEKLFF.